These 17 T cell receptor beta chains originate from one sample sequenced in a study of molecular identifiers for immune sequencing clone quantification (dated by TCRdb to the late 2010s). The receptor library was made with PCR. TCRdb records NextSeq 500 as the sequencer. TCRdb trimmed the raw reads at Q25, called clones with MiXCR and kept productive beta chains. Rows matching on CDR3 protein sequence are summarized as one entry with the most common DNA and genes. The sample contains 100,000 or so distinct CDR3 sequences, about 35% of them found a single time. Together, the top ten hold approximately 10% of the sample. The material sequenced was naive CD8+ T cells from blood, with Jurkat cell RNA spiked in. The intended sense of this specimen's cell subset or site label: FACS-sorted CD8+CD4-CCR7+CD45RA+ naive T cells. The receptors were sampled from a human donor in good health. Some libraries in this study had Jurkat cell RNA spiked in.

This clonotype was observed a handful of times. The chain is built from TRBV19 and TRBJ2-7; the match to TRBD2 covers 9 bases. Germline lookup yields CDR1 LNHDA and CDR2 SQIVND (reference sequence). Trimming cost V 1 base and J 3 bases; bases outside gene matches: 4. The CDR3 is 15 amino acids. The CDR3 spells CASSIGTSAYYEQYF. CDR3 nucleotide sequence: TGTGCCAGTAGTATAGGGACTAGCGCCTACTACGAGCAGTACTTC.

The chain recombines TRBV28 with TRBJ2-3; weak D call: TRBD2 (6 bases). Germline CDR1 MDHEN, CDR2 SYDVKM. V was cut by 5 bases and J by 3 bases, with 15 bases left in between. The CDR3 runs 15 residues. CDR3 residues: CASSLEGIVTDTQYF. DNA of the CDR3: TGTGCCAGCAGTCTGGAGGGAATTGTGACAGATACGCAGTATTTT.

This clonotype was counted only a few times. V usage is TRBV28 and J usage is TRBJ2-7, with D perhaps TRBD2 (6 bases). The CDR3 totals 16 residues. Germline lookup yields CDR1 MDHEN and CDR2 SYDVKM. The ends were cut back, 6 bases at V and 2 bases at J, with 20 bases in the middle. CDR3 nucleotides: TGTGCCAGCAGCCCCCCGCGGGGACTCACGGCCTACGAGCAGTACTTC. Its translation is CASSPPRGLTAYEQYF.

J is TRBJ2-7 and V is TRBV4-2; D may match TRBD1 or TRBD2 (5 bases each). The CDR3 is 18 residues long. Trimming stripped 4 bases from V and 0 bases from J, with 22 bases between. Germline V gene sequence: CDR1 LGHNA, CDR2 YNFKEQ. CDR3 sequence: CASSLNPIDGTHSYEQYF. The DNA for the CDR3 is TGTGCCAGCAGCCTAAACCCGATCGACGGGACGCACTCCTACGAGCAGTACTTC.

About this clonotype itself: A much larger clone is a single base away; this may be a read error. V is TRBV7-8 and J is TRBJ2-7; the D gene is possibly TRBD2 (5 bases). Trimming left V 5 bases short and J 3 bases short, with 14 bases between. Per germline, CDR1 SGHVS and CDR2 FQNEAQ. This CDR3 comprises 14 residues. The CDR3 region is CASSPGRSYYEQYF. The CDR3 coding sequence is TGTGCCAGCAGCCCGGGAAGGTCCTACTACGAGCAGTACTTC.

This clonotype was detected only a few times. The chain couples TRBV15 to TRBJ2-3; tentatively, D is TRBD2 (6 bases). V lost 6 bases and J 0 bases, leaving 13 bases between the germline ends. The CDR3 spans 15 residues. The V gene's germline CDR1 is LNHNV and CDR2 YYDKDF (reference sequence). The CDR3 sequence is CATRGRRESTDTQYF. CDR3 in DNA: TGTGCCACCAGAGGCCGGCGGGAAAGCACAGATACGCAGTATTTT.

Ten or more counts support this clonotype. CDR3 region: CSAREAREQYF. The CDR3 DNA is TGCAGTGCTAGAGAAGCCCGGGAGCAGTACTTC. The V and J genes are TRBV20-1 and TRBJ2-7; no definite D call. The CDR3 covers 11 residues. Trimming took 0 bases from V and 7 from J, leaving 7 bases between them. Germline V CDR1 and CDR2: DFQATT, SNEGSKA (reference sequence).

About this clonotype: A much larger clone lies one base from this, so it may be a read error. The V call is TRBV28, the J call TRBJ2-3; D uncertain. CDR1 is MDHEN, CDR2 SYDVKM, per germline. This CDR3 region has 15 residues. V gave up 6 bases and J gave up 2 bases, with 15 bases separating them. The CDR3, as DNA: TGTGCCAGCAGGTTTCTTTACCGGTCCACAGATACGCAGTATTTT. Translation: CASRFLYRSTDTQYF.

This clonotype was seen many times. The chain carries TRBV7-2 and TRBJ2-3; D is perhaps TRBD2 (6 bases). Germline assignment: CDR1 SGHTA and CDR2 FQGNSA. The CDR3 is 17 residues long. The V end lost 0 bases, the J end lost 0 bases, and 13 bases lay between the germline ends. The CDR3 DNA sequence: TGTGCCAGCAGCTTAGCTGTCCTAGCGAGTAGCACAGATACGCAGTATTTT. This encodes CASSLAVLASSTDTQYF.

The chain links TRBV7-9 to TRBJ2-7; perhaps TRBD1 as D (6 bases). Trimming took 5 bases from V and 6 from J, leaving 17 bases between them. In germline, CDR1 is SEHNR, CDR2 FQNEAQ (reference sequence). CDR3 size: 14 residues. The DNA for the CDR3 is TGTGCCAGCAGCCCGGACAGTGAGGCGGGCGAGCAGTACTTC. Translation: CASSPDSEAGEQYF.

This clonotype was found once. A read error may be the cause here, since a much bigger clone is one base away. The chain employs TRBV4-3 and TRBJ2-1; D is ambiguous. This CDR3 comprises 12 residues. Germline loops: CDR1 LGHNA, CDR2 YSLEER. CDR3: CASSQAGAEQSF. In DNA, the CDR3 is TGCGCCAGCAGCCAAGCGGGCGCGGAGCAGTCCTTC.

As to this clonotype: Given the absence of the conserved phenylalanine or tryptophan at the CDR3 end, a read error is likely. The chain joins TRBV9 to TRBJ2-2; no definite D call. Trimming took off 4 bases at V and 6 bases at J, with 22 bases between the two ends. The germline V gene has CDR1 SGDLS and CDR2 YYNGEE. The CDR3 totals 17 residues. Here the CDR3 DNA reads TGTGCCAGCAGCCACCGGGCTGGCCCTTCCGTCTCCGGGGAGCTGTTTTGT. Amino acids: CASSHRAGPSVSGELFC.

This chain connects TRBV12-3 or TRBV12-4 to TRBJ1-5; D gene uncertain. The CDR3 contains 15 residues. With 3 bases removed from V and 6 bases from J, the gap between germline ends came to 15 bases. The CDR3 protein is CASSFKLDGSQPQHF. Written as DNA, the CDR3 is TGTGCCAGCAGTTTCAAACTTGATGGGAGTCAGCCCCAGCATTTT.

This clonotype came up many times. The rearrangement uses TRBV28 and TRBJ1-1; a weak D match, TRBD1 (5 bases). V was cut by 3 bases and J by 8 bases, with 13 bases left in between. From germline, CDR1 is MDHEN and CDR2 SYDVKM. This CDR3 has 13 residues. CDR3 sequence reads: CASSFLGGAEAFF. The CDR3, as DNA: TGTGCCAGCAGTTTCCTTGGCGGGGCCGAAGCTTTCTTT. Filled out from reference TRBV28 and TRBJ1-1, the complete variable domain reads DVKVTQSSRYLVKRTGEKVFLECVQDMDHENMFWYRQDPGLGLRLIYFSYDVKMKEKGDIPEGYSVSREKKERFSLILESASTNQTSMYLCASSFLGGAEAFFGQGTRLTVV.

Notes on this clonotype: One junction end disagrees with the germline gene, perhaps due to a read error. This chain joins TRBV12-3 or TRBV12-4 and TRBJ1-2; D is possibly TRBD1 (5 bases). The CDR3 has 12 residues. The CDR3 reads CASCLDNLSYTF. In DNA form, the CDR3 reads TGTGCCAGCTGTTTGGACAATCTGAGCTACACCTTC.

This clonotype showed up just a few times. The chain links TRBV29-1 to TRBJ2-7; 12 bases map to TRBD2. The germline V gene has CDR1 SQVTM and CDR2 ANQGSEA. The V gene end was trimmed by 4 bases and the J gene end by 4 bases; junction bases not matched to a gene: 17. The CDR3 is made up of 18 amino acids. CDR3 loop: CSVGGQGLMTSGSYEQYF. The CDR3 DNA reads TGCAGCGTTGGGGGACAGGGTTTGATGACTAGCGGGAGTTACGAGCAGTACTTC.

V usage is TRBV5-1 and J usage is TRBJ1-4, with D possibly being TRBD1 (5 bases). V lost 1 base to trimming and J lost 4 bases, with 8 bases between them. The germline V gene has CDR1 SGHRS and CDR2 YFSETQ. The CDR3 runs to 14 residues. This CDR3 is CASSLSGRNEKLFF. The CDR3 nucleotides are TGCGCCAGCAGCTTGTCGGGGCGTAATGAAAAACTGTTTTTT.